These 22 T cell receptor beta chains originate from one sample sequenced in a study of cytomegalovirus exposure and HLA in healthy donors. It was with 60 Vbeta and 13 Jbeta primers that the PCR ran. Method: immunoSEQ multiplex PCR; TCRdb's copy keeps in-frame clones and lacks some. The sample carries about 120,000 clones, approximately 80% recorded once. The sample was PBMCs. The source of these receptors is a woman in her thirties or forties in good health and CMV-seronegative.

This rearrangement joins TRBV28 to TRBJ1-2; D may be TRBD1 (5 bases). The CDR3 runs to 13 residues. Trimming took 3 bases from V and 4 from J, leaving 9 bases between them. Looked up from germline, CDR1 is MDHEN and CDR2 is SYDVKM. CDR3 in amino acids: CASSFSQGYGYTF. The CDR3 nucleotides are TGTGCCAGCAGTTTCAGTCAGGGCTATGGCTACACCTTC.

This chain links TRBV10-1 with TRBJ2-1; 7 bases are shared with TRBD1. There are 16 residues in the CDR3. Germline-derived CDR1 and CDR2 are WNHNN and SYGVQD (reference sequence). Unmatched junction bases numbered 3, after V lost 0 bases and J lost 1 base. In nucleotides, the CDR3 is TGCGCCAGCAGTGAGTCGGGCAGGGGGTCCTACAATGAGCAGTTCTTC. Its translation: CASSESGRGSYNEQFF.

The chain recombines TRBV29-1 with TRBJ1-1; tentatively, D is TRBD1 (5 bases). This CDR3 comprises 14 residues. Trimming stripped 1 base from V and 1 base from J, with 10 bases between. Germline assignment: CDR1 SQVTM and CDR2 ANQGSEA. The CDR3 sequence: CSVEGQGGNTEAFF. The CDR3 nucleotides are TGCAGCGTTGAAGGGCAGGGAGGGAACACTGAAGCTTTCTTT.

The J gene is TRBJ2-3, the V gene TRBV11-2, with 11 bases fitting TRBD2. CDR1 SGHAT and CDR2 FQNNGV come from the germline V gene. The CDR3 is 16 residues long. V shed 3 bases and J 2 bases; nucleotides not matched to a gene: 4. The CDR3 spells CASSFGTSGTTDTQYF. The CDR3 DNA sequence: TGTGCCAGCAGCTTTGGGACTAGCGGCACCACAGATACGCAGTATTTT.

The CDR3 loop reads CASSWDRGGEKLFF. The CDR3 coding sequence is TGTGCCAGCAGCTGGGACAGGGGGGGTGAAAAACTGTTTTTT. The rearrangement links TRBV11-2 to TRBJ1-4; TRBD1 matches 11 bases. V trimming: 4 bases; J trimming: 7 bases; junction bases outside the gene matches: 2. The germline V gene has CDR1 SGHAT and CDR2 FQNNGV. The CDR3 has 14 residues.

This chain uses TRBV5-1 with TRBJ1-6, with D maybe TRBD1 (5 bases). The ends were cut back, 0 bases at V and 9 bases at J, with 13 bases in the middle. The CDR3 has 15 amino acids. In germline, CDR1 is SGHRS, CDR2 YFSETQ. The CDR3 sequence: CASSLVGTPGSPLHF. The CDR3 nucleotides read TGCGCCAGCAGCTTGGTCGGGACTCCAGGTTCACCCCTCCACTTT.

The CDR3 DNA is TGTGCCAGCAGCCCCGGACAGGGGACATTCTACGAGCAGTACTTC. Encoded protein: CASSPGQGTFYEQYF. V gene TRBV9 combines with J gene TRBJ2-7, with 9 bases identical to TRBD1. The V and J ends lost 4 bases and 3 bases, in that order; junction bases with no gene match: 8. This CDR3 has 15 amino acids. Germline CDR1 SGDLS, CDR2 YYNGEE.

This clone has a handful of counts. CDR3 residues: CATTRGAGGTGELFF. The CDR3 region has the DNA TGTGCCACTACGAGGGGAGCGGGAGGCACCGGGGAGCTGTTTTTT. This sequence joins TRBV28 and TRBJ2-2; 9 nucleotides match TRBD2. The CDR3 is 15 residues long. After removal of 10 bases from V and 4 bases from J, the junction contained 10 bases not matched to a gene. Germline loops: CDR1 MDHEN, CDR2 SYDVKM.

V is TRBV19 and J is TRBJ1-4; TRBD1 agrees at 8 bases. In germline, CDR1 is LNHDA, CDR2 SQIVND (reference sequence). The ends lost 4 bases at V and 8 bases at J; junction bases unmatched: 6. CDR3 size: 14 residues. This CDR3 is CASSTGQGREKLFF. CDR3 in DNA: TGTGCCAGTAGTACCGGACAGGGAAGGGAAAAACTGTTTTTT.

This chain joins TRBV5-1 and TRBJ2-5; possibly TRBD1 for D (5 bases). Trimming cost V 0 bases and J 3 bases, with 9 bases left between them. This CDR3 comprises 14 residues. Germline V gives CDR1 SGHRS, CDR2 YFSETQ. This chain's CDR3 is CASSLGTFKETQYF. The CDR3 nucleotides are TGCGCCAGCAGCTTGGGGACATTCAAAGAGACCCAGTACTTC.

This chain joins TRBV27 and TRBJ2-7; 11 nucleotides align to TRBD1. CDR3 length equals 14 residues. V was pared by 6 bases and J by 4 bases, with 5 bases of the junction left unmatched. The germline gives CDR1 MNHEY, CDR2 SMNVEV (reference sequence). The CDR3 DNA follows: TGTGCCAGCAGCCCGGACAGGGGGCTATACGAGCAGTACTTC. Translated, it gives CASSPDRGLYEQYF.

The CDR3 is CASSERAGFTYEQYF. CDR3 nucleotide sequence: TGTGCCAGCAGTGAACGAGCGGGATTCACCTACGAGCAGTACTTC. This rearrangement joins TRBV6-1 to TRBJ2-7; 7 nucleotides align to TRBD2. The CDR3 length is 15 residues. CDR1 and CDR2 from the germline V gene are MNHNS and SASEGT. Trimming took 2 bases from V and 2 from J; bases not matched to a gene: 6.

This clone was counted only a few times. This chain uses TRBV6-1 with TRBJ2-7; maybe TRBD2 (5 bases). The CDR3 is 15 residues long. With 1 base removed from V and 9 bases from J, the gap between germline ends came to 19 bases. CDR1 and CDR2 (germline): MNHNS, SASEGT. The DNA of the CDR3 is TGTGCCAGCAGTGAAGACGAGGACCGGGGTTTTGGGCAGTACTTC. This gives the protein CASSEDEDRGFGQYF.

The chain is built from TRBV27 and TRBJ1-1; D unclear. Trimming pared 3 bases from V and 4 bases from J, leaving 9 bases between. Looked up from germline, CDR1 is MNHEY and CDR2 is SMNVEV (reference sequence). This CDR3 comprises 13 residues. This CDR3 reads CASSFLPSTEAFF. DNA of the CDR3: TGTGCCAGCAGTTTCTTACCGAGCACTGAAGCTTTCTTT.

The chain has TRBV5-4 and TRBJ1-1, with 9 bases that match TRBD1. There are 20 residues in the CDR3. The J segment lost 3 bases and the V segment lost 1 base, leaving 19 bases of the junction unmatched. Germline V gene sequence: CDR1 SGHNT, CDR2 YYREEE (reference sequence). The CDR3 DNA reads as TGTGCCAGCAGCTTGAATTGGTACGGTCGGGACAGGGCACCGGACACTGAAGCTTTCTTT. This codes for CASSLNWYGRDRAPDTEAFF.

The CDR3 loop reads CASSFAGDTDTQYF. The CDR3 DNA reads as TGTGCCAGCAGCTTCGCCGGAGACACAGATACGCAGTATTTT. This chain joins TRBV7-3 and TRBJ2-3; D not resolved. This CDR3 has 14 residues. V was trimmed by 3 bases and J by 2 bases, leaving 9 bases between them. CDR1 is SGHTA, CDR2 FQGTGA, per germline.

The sample holds one count of this clone. The chain joins TRBV28 to TRBJ1-5; a weak D match, TRBD1 (5 bases). Between the trimmed V and J ends, which lost 7 bases and 5 bases, there was a span of 12 bases. This CDR3 has 13 amino acids. Germline V gene sequence: CDR1 MDHEN, CDR2 SYDVKM. The chain's CDR3 is CASIVGAYQPQHF. CDR3 coding DNA: TGTGCCAGCATTGTTGGGGCGTATCAGCCCCAGCATTTT.

This chain joins TRBV29-1 and TRBJ1-3; D is ambiguous. Per germline, CDR1 SQVTM and CDR2 ANQGSEA. CDR3 length: 16 amino acids. The V gene lost 4 bases and the J gene lost 3 bases, with 19 bases spanning the gap. This chain's CDR3 is CSVVSGVDHYGNTIYF. CDR3 in DNA: TGCAGCGTTGTTAGCGGGGTCGACCACTATGGAAACACCATATATTTT. Together with reference TRBV29-1 and TRBJ1-3, the CDR3 gives the full variable domain: SAVISQKPSRDICQRGTSLTIQCQVDSQVTMMFWYRQQPGQSLTLIATANQGSEATYESGFVIDKFPISRPNLTFSTLTVSNMSPEDSSIYLCSVVSGVDHYGNTIYFGEGSWLTVV.

This chain uses TRBV5-1 with TRBJ2-1; 7 nucleotides align to TRBD1. There are 17 residues in the CDR3. Per germline, CDR1 SGHRS and CDR2 YFSETQ. J gave up 1 base and V 3 bases, and 10 bases lay outside the gene matches. CDR3 nucleotide sequence: TGCGCCAGCAGCTACCCTCTAAACAGGGGATCCTACAATGAGCAGTTCTTC. Protein: CASSYPLNRGSYNEQFF.

A word on this clone: The germline gene is not matched at one end of the junction; a read error may be the cause. The CDR3 nucleotides are TGTGCCAGCAGCCTAGCGGCACATGGAGAGACCCAGTACTTC. Translation: CASSLAAHGETQYF. V usage is TRBV7-9 and J usage is TRBJ2-5; 7 bases are a match to TRBD2. Germline CDR1 and CDR2: SEHNR and FQNEAQ (reference sequence). The CDR3 totals 14 residues.

V usage is TRBV7-9 and J usage is TRBJ2-3; no clear D. Germline lookup yields CDR1 SEHNR and CDR2 FQNEAQ (reference sequence). V was shortened by 8 bases and J by 2 bases, with 17 bases between the two germline ends. The CDR3 has 15 amino acids. CDR3 in DNA: TGTGCCAGCGTCGTGACTGGCATTGACACAGATACGCAGTATTTT. Protein product: CASVVTGIDTDTQYF.

V gene TRBV7-3 combines with J gene TRBJ2-7; TRBD1 aligns across 9 bases. V shed 6 bases and J 5 bases; nucleotides not matched to a gene: 14. From germline, CDR1 is SGHTA and CDR2 FQGTGA. The CDR3 sequence is 16 residues long. This CDR3 reads CASRYYSGTGIDEQYF. CDR3 bases: TGTGCCAGCAGATATTACTCCGGGACAGGGATCGACGAGCAGTACTTC. Complete variable domain (other parts from reference TRBV7-3 and TRBJ2-7): GAGVSQTPSNKVTEKGKYVELRCDPISGHTALYWYRQSLGQGPEFLIYFQGTGAADDSGLPNDRFFAVRPEGSVSTLKIQRTERGDSAVYLCASRYYSGTGIDEQYFGPGTRLTVT.